This T cell receptor beta chain was recorded in a study of cytomegalovirus exposure and HLA in healthy donors. On the study more broadly: Most genotyped donors, about four fifths of more than 300, had Caucasian-associated genetic ancestry. Points from the study as a whole: Later analysis identified a missense DCLRE1C variant that was linked to TCR beta V- and J-gene trimming. Reported findings show TCR beta sequences accurately forecast HLA-A and HLA-B alleles in most subjects.

Amplification used 60 Vbeta primers and 13 Jbeta primers. Sequencing used immunoSEQ multiplex PCR; TCRdb keeps in-frame clones, though not all of them. Here the sample spans roughly 40,000 clones, around half being singletons. In this sample, this clone turned up a few times. Its target is not known. The CDR3 has 15 amino acids. CDR1 is SEHNR and CDR2 is FQNEAQ in the germline V gene (reference sequence). Losses at the gene ends were 5 bases for V and 2 bases for J; bases not matched to a gene: 5. When sampled, the donors appeared nominally healthy, though they likely had unrecorded immune exposures. Material for sequencing was PBMCs. The clonotype comes from a human donor in good health. The chain joins TRBV7-9 to TRBJ2-5; 10 nucleotides agree with TRBD1. Written as DNA, the CDR3 is TGTGCCAGCAGCCACTGGACAGGGGGTCAAGAGACCCAGTACTTC. Protein product: CASSHWTGGQETQYF.